The sequence of this T cell receptor (beta chain) was determined in a study of yellow fever vaccine responses in identical twins (dated by TCRdb to 2016 to 2018). Some background on the complete study: Focusing on identical twins, the study followed the T cell clones that responded to the vaccine, and did so with precision.

Comment on this clonotype: Its cognate antigen has yet to be identified. No base-level quality is on record; no much larger clone is a single base apart.

Study-wide findings and limitations: The authors reported that the T cell response to vaccination in identical twins appeared partly convergent and partly personalized.

The library was obtained by RT-PCR. Sequencing relied on an Illumina HiSeq 2500. TCRdb handled the public reads itself, with Q25 trimming in fastp and clone calling in MiXCR, and kept productive beta chains. Every entry covers one CDR3 protein and lists the most common genes and DNA from its rows. Present in this sample are approximately 1,000 distinct CDR3 sequences, about 79% of which were seen just once. The ten top clones hold roughly 15% of the sample. CDR1 and CDR2 (LGHNA, YSLEER) derive from the germline V gene. V is shortened by 0 bases, J by 4 bases, and the region joining them spans 6 bases. From cysteine to phenylalanine, the CDR3 is 14 amino acids long. The sequence is cut down to CDR3 DNA, 42 bases in frame from base 1.

The TCR sequence derives from a female donor who received the yellow fever vaccine. The input for sequencing was T cells from blood (PBMCs), unsorted or a sorted subset (not recorded which), taken before or after yellow fever vaccination (not recorded which). This receptor chain uses TRBV4-3 and TRBJ2-2, with a weak D call of TRBD2 (5 bases match). The DNA sequence reads TGCGCCAGCAGCCAAGAAAGCGGCACCGGGGAGCTGTTTTTT. The encoded protein is CASSQESGTGELFF.